The rows below give T cell receptor beta chains drawn from one sample of a study of T-cell memory formation after mild COVID-19. TCRdb fed the 5' RACE reads into MiXCR, producing one record per CDR3 protein. The data contain under 200,000 distinct CDR3 sequences, approximately 10% of them singletons. The sample consisted of PBMCs or a T cell subset sorted from them (not recorded which). The receptors were sampled from a man between 18 and 35 years old who had mild COVID-19 (a few samples of this study predate the infection). Cell type and time point are not known. Each CDR3 is given with its conserved first and last residue. The D gene is left open where the match is weak. Rows give clone size only sometimes, using once, few, many, or a class for an expanded clone.

NA	TRBV7-9	few	TRBJ2-3	CASSSGASSTDTQYF	TGTGCCAGCAGCTCTGGGGCGTCTAGCACAGATACGCAGTATTTT
TRBD1	TRBV24-1	many	TRBJ2-3	CATSDPGTGGPDTQYF	TGTGCCACCAGTGACCCCGGGACAGGGGGCCCAGATACGCAGTATTTT
NA	TRBV25-1	NA	TRBJ2-3	CASSGPWAPYTDTQYF	TGTGCCAGCAGTGGACCGTGGGCCCCCTACACAGATACGCAGTATTTT
NA	TRBV11-2	few	TRBJ2-7	CASSSPGTNYEQYF	TGTGCCAGCAGCTCCCCAGGGACGAACTACGAGCAGTACTTC
NA	TRBV11-2	NA	TRBJ2-3	CASSAPATDTQYF	TGTGCCAGCAGCGCGCCGGCAACAGATACGCAGTATTTT
NA	TRBV7-9	NA	TRBJ1-4	CASSFSAREKLFF	TGTGCCAGCAGCTTTAGTGCCCGGGAAAAACTGTTTTTT
TRBD1	TRBV20-1	many	TRBJ1-2	CSARQGFVIEGYTF	TGCAGTGCGAGACAGGGGTTCGTAATCGAGGGCTACACCTTC
NA	TRBV7-2	few	TRBJ2-1	CASSLRTGEGFRNEQFF	TGTGCCAGCAGCCTCCGGACGGGTGAGGGGTTTAGGAATGAGCAGTTCTTC
TRBD2	TRBV24-1	NA	TRBJ2-1	CATSDPSGGAQEQFF	TGTGCCACCAGTGACCCTAGCGGGGGGGCCCAGGAGCAGTTCTTC
NA	TRBV29-1	few	TRBJ1-1	CSVERGRATEAFF	TGCAGCGTTGAACGGGGTAGGGCCACTGAAGCTTTCTTT
TRBD1	TRBV6-6	NA	TRBJ2-3	CASSYSNPGGDFGTDTQYF	TGTGCCAGCAGTTACTCGAATCCAGGGGGCGATTTCGGCACAGATACGCAGTATTTT
TRBD1	TRBV25-1	NA	TRBJ2-6	CASSVTTGGTGANVLTF	TGTGCCAGCAGTGTCACCACAGGGGGAACTGGGGCCAACGTCCTGACTTTC
TRBD1	TRBV7-6	few	TRBJ2-5	CASSLRPGGAGETQYF	TGTGCCAGCAGCTTACGACCAGGGGGCGCGGGGGAGACCCAGTACTTC
NA	TRBV3-1	NA	TRBJ2-5	CASSQEELVVRQETQYF	TGTGCCAGCAGCCAAGAGGAACTAGTTGTCCGCCAAGAGACCCAGTACTTC
TRBD2	TRBV5-4	few	TRBJ2-5	CASTPPGGLQETQYF	TGTGCCAGCACCCCACCGGGGGGTCTCCAAGAGACCCAGTACTTC
NA	TRBV7-2	few	TRBJ1-1	CASSRGASASNTEAFF	TGTGCCAGCAGTCGGGGTGCGAGTGCTTCGAACACTGAAGCTTTCTTT
NA	TRBV5-1	few	TRBJ2-1	CASSLESGQFF	TGCGCCAGCAGCTTGGAGTCTGGGCAGTTCTTC
NA	TRBV12-3/TRBV12-4	few	TRBJ2-5	CATGTGQETQYF	TGTGCCACCGGGACGGGCCAAGAGACCCAGTACTTC
NA	TRBV2	many	TRBJ2-2	CASRAQGNTGELFF	TGTGCCAGCAGAGCCCAGGGGAACACCGGGGAGCTGTTTTTT
TRBD2	TRBV12-5	NA	TRBJ2-2	CASGFIAGGYTGELFF	TGTGCTAGTGGTTTCATCGCCGGGGGGTACACCGGGGAGCTGTTTTTT
TRBD2	TRBV4-2	many	TRBJ2-3	CASSRTGGGTPSTDTQYF	TGTGCCAGCAGCAGAACAGGCGGGGGGACCCCTAGCACAGATACGCAGTATTTT
NA	TRBV19	NA	TRBJ1-6	CASSMATRSGGSPLHF	TGTGCCAGTAGTATGGCCACACGGTCTGGAGGGTCACCCCTCCACTTT
NA	TRBV20-1	NA	TRBJ2-5	CSDLRRGGETQYF	TGCAGTGATCTGCGAAGGGGCGGGGAGACCCAGTACTTC
NA	TRBV4-2	few	TRBJ2-5	CASSHGSGGRKTQYF	TGTGCCAGCAGCCATGGGTCCGGGGGTAGAAAGACCCAGTACTTC